This T cell receptor beta chain was sequenced for a study of tumor-infiltrating lymphocytes in oesophageal squamous cell carcinoma (dated by TCRdb to the mid-2010s). The library was prepared using PCR. Reads for this sample came from an Illumina HiSeq 2000. TCRdb handled the public reads itself, with Q25 trimming in fastp and clone calling in MiXCR, and kept productive beta chains. Every distinct CDR3 protein forms one entry, paired with its most common genes and DNA. The sample yields 15,000 to 20,000 distinct CDR3 sequences; about 46% were counted once. The leading ten clones occupy just under 45% of the sample. A word on this clonotype: What antigen it recognizes has not been identified. Base quality data are lacking; no much larger clone is found one base away.

From the germline V gene, CDR1 is MNHGY and CDR2 is SVAAGI. The CDR3 holds 11 amino acids from the cysteine to the phenylalanine. Of the read, only the CDR3 DNA is kept; its 33 bases are in frame from base 1. The TCR sequence derives from a female donor with esophageal squamous cell carcinoma. In this chain, TRBV6-9 is recombined with TRBJ2-5, with no confident D gene call. Judging by the DNA end, TRBJ2-7 fits better; the J call may be wrong. Sequenced input: normal esophageal tissue next to the tumor. CDR3 region: CASGSVLEQYF. Here is the DNA: TGTGCCAGCGGTTCAGTGCTCGAGCAGTACTTC.